The T cell receptor beta chain under discussion was sequenced for a study of T cell responses to AZD1222 COVID-19 vaccine. Whole-study findings and limits: Vaccine-associated CD4 TCRs ranged over spike, dominating at 160-218 and 743-854. There were mostly white British donors and more females than males, and clonal diversity was possibly underestimated.

This clone was detected only once. No antigen is known for it. V lost 1 base and J lost 3; bases outside the gene matches: 11. Germline V gives CDR1 SGHTA, CDR2 FQGNSA. The CDR3 covers 19 residues. Libraries were prepared by immunoSEQ multiplex PCR; TCRdb keeps only in-frame clonotypes and omits some of them. This sample carries some 100,000 clones, 85% to 90% of them seen once, and the ten largest clones take 16%. The sequencing used peripheral blood, collected on day 0 of AZD1222 vaccination. This TCR came from an adult in good health. The chain joins TRBV7-2 to TRBJ2-5, with TRBD2 identical over 13 bases. CDR3: CASSLGGRLAGGVEETQYF. CDR3 DNA sequence: TGTGCCAGCAGCTTAGGCGGGAGACTAGCGGGGGGAGTCGAAGAGACCCAGTACTTC.